A single sample gave rise to the 10 T cell receptor beta chains below, sequenced in a study of T cell changes during pregnancy in multiple sclerosis. Measured with immunoSEQ multiplex PCR; TCRdb has only the in-frame clones, and not every one. The sample lists approximately 50,000 clones; approximately 95% were seen once. Sequences were derived from CD4+ T cells from peripheral blood mononuclear cells, sampled in the third trimester of pregnancy. These receptors came from a female donor with multiple sclerosis, enrolled in a pregnancy study.

By proportion, this clone is medium-sized. This chain uses TRBV2 with TRBJ1-2; 9 nucleotides match TRBD1. The V and J ends lost 11 bases and 4 bases, in that order; junction bases with no gene match: 8. The CDR3 runs to 13 residues. CDR1 is SNHLY and CDR2 is FYNNEI in the germline V gene. CDR3 DNA sequence: TGTGCCGGGGGACAGGGAGGAACCTATGGCTACACCTTC. It specifies CAGGQGGTYGYTF.

The chain links TRBV9 to TRBJ2-3; 10 nucleotides line up with TRBD2. This CDR3 is 16 amino acids long. Germline V gene sequence: CDR1 SGDLS, CDR2 YYNGEE. Germline trimming cut 0 bases from V and 4 bases from J; bases unmatched to any gene: 5. This chain's CDR3 is CASSVDLAGVADTQYF. The CDR3 DNA is TGTGCCAGCAGCGTAGACCTAGCGGGGGTCGCAGATACGCAGTATTTT.

This clone was detected a few times. The V gene is TRBV7-9, the J gene TRBJ1-2; 7 bases match TRBD1. Germline values: CDR1 SEHNR, CDR2 FQNEAQ (reference sequence). This CDR3 is 13 amino acids long. The V gene end was trimmed by 4 bases and the J gene end by 6 bases; junction bases not matched to a gene: 5. The CDR3 here is CASSSVGGDGYTF. CDR3 coding DNA: TGTGCCAGCAGCTCAGTAGGGGGCGATGGCTACACCTTC.

This chain links TRBV5-1 with TRBJ2-5; 8 nucleotides align to TRBD1. Losses at the gene ends were 0 bases for V and 0 bases for J; bases not matched to a gene: 1. Germline V CDR1 and CDR2: SGHRS, YFSETQ. There are 15 residues in the CDR3. The CDR3 sequence: CASSLGTGYQETQYF. CDR3 nucleotide sequence: TGCGCCAGCAGCTTGGGGACAGGGTACCAAGAGACCCAGTACTTC.

This clone was observed a single time. The chain links TRBV6-6 to TRBJ1-2, with D hard to call. Germline CDR1 and CDR2: MNHNY and SVGAGI (reference sequence). The ends were cut back, 6 bases at V and 0 bases at J, with 8 bases in the middle. The CDR3 extends over 13 amino acids. The CDR3 loop is CASSGDPNYGYTF. CDR3 DNA: TGTGCCAGCAGCGGGGATCCTAACTATGGCTACACCTTC.

The V call is TRBV5-6, the J call TRBJ2-7, with 11 positions matching TRBD1. Germline CDR1 and CDR2: SGHDT and YYEEEE. V lost 4 bases and J lost 1; bases outside the gene matches: 7. CDR3 length: 16 amino acids. The CDR3 nucleotides are TGTGCCAGCAGCCACCTCCGGGACAGGGGGTCCTACGAGCAGTACTTC. This encodes CASSHLRDRGSYEQYF.

The V and J genes are TRBV29-1 and TRBJ1-2; D ambiguous. The CDR3 length is 12 residues. V lost 5 bases to trimming and J lost 8 bases, with 15 bases between them. Germline CDR1 reads SQVTM; CDR2 reads ANQGSEA. CDR3 in DNA: TGCAGCGTTAGGCTCTCCTTCGGGGGCTACACCTTC. This codes for CSVRLSFGGYTF. Based on the CDR3 plus reference TRBV29-1 and TRBJ1-2, the full variable domain is SAVISQKPSRDICQRGTSLTIQCQVDSQVTMMFWYRQQPGQSLTLIATANQGSEATYESGFVIDKFPISRPNLTFSTLTVSNMSPEDSSIYLCSVRLSFGGYTFGSGTRLTVV.

The chain recombines TRBV5-5 with TRBJ1-2; a possible D gene is TRBD1 (5 bases). Looked up from germline, CDR1 is SGHKS and CDR2 is YYEKEE (reference sequence). Trimming stripped 5 bases from V and 5 bases from J, with 22 bases between. The CDR3 is 16 amino acids. The CDR3 nucleotides read TGTGCCAGCAGGGATGAGGCCCGGGGGAGTGATTATGGCTACACCTTC. Its translation is CASRDEARGSDYGYTF.

CDR3 residues: CASSLPPTGGWVGYTF. The CDR3 DNA reads as TGTGCCAGCAGCTTACCACCGACAGGCGGCTGGGTGGGCTACACCTTC. The chain recombines TRBV7-9 with TRBJ1-2; weak D call: TRBD1 (6 bases). The V end lost 2 bases, the J end lost 8 bases, and 21 bases lay between the germline ends. This CDR3 spans 16 amino acids. In germline, CDR1 is SEHNR, CDR2 FQNEAQ (reference sequence). Variable domain in full (rest from reference TRBV7-9 and TRBJ1-2): DTGVSQNPRHKITKRGQNVTFRCDPISEHNRLYWYRQTLGQGPEFLTYFQNEAQLEKSRLLSDRFSAERPKGSFSTLEIQRTEQGDSAMYLCASSLPPTGGWVGYTFGSGTRLTVV.

The chain carries TRBV7-9 and TRBJ1-2; possibly TRBD1 for D (5 bases). Per germline, CDR1 SEHNR and CDR2 FQNEAQ (reference sequence). Trimming cost V 1 base and J 4 bases, with 19 bases left between them. CDR3 size: 17 residues. CDR3 in DNA: TGTGCCAGCAGCTTAGGAGCAGGGAACCCGGGCGTCTATGGCTACACCTTC. Protein product: CASSLGAGNPGVYGYTF. Supplemented by reference TRBV7-9 and TRBJ1-2, the full variable domain reads DTGVSQNPRHKITKRGQNVTFRCDPISEHNRLYWYRQTLGQGPEFLTYFQNEAQLEKSRLLSDRFSAERPKGSFSTLEIQRTEQGDSAMYLCASSLGAGNPGVYGYTFGSGTRLTVV.